A single sample gave rise to the 8 T cell receptor beta chains below, sequenced in a study of cytomegalovirus exposure and HLA in healthy donors. PCR used 60 Vbeta primers and 13 Jbeta primers. TCRdb's copy holds only in-frame clones and misses some; the assay was immunoSEQ multiplex PCR. The table includes 130,000 or so clones, 60% to 85% detected once. The sample comprised PBMCs. These receptors were taken from a female donor in good health and CMV-seropositive.

The chain links TRBV11-1 to TRBJ2-3; 11 bases are a match to TRBD1. The germline V gene encodes CDR1 SGHAT and CDR2 FQDESV (reference sequence). This CDR3 is built from 15 residues. The V segment lost 5 bases and the J segment 3 bases; nucleotides outside the gene matches: 4. This CDR3 reads CASSEGTGGTDTQYF. The CDR3 DNA reads TGTGCCAGCAGCGAAGGGACAGGGGGAACAGATACGCAGTATTTT.

The V and J genes are TRBV4-1 and TRBJ2-2; 8 bases align to TRBD1. Germline trimming cut 4 bases from V and 0 bases from J; bases unmatched to any gene: 4. This CDR3 is built from 16 residues. CDR1 is MGHRA and CDR2 is YSYEKL in the germline V gene. CDR3 nucleotide sequence: TGCGCCAGCAGCCGAGGACAGGGCGCGAACACCGGGGAGCTGTTTTTT. It is translated as CASSRGQGANTGELFF.

Only one count was recorded for this clone. The chain joins TRBV5-1 to TRBJ2-5, with 7 bases matching TRBD2. Per the germline V gene, CDR1 is SGHRS and CDR2 is YFSETQ. The CDR3 is 17 amino acids. After removal of 1 base from V and 1 base from J, the junction contained 10 bases not matched to a gene. CDR3 DNA sequence: TGCGCCAGCAGCTTGTTGTCTCAGACGGGAGGCCAAGAGACCCAGTACTTC. Protein: CASSLLSQTGGQETQYF.

This chain connects TRBV5-1 to TRBJ1-1, with 7 bases identical to TRBD1. This CDR3 region has 15 residues. J lost 1 base, V lost 0 bases, and 3 bases had no gene match. Germline V gene sequence: CDR1 SGHRS, CDR2 YFSETQ. CDR3 sequence reads: CASSLGGTENTEAFF. CDR3 DNA: TGCGCCAGCAGCTTGGGAGGGACAGAGAACACTGAAGCTTTCTTT.

This sequence joins TRBV6-5 and TRBJ1-1, with TRBD1 matching 10 bases. Germline V gives CDR1 MNHEY, CDR2 SVGAGI. There are 14 residues in the CDR3. The J segment lost 4 bases and the V segment lost 5 bases, leaving 4 bases of the junction unmatched. CDR3 amino acids: CASSPRTGGTEAFF. The CDR3 DNA follows: TGTGCCAGCAGTCCGAGGACAGGGGGCACTGAAGCTTTCTTT.

V is TRBV4-1 and J is TRBJ2-6, with 11 bases identical to TRBD2. The CDR3 is 16 amino acids. Germline V lookup: CDR1 MGHRA, CDR2 YSYEKL. V dropped 5 bases and J dropped 4; count of bases not matched to a gene: 4. CDR3 residues: CASSELAGAGANVLTF. CDR3 DNA: TGCGCCAGCAGCGAACTAGCGGGGGCCGGGGCCAACGTCCTGACTTTC.

The chain employs TRBV7-2 and TRBJ2-1; 11 nucleotides line up with TRBD1. CDR1 SGHTA and CDR2 FQGNSA come from the germline V gene. The CDR3 loop spans 16 amino acids. V dropped 5 bases and J dropped 5; count of bases not matched to a gene: 8. The CDR3 region is CASSRWGTGGDNEQFF. DNA for the CDR3: TGTGCCAGCAGCCGATGGGGGACAGGGGGGGACAATGAGCAGTTCTTC.

V usage is TRBV5-1 and J usage is TRBJ1-4; TRBD1 matches 8 bases. With 2 bases clipped from V and 6 bases from J, the junction kept 3 bases outside the gene matches. The length of the CDR3 is 14 residues. Germline V gene lookup returns CDR1 SGHRS and CDR2 YFSETQ. The CDR3 loop reads CASSFRGLDEKLFF. The CDR3 bases are TGCGCCAGCAGCTTCAGGGGGCTTGATGAAAAACTGTTTTTT.